Listed here are 8 T cell receptor beta chains from one sample, sequenced in a study of cytomegalovirus exposure and HLA in healthy donors. The PCR had 60 Vbeta and 13 Jbeta primers. Method: immunoSEQ multiplex PCR; TCRdb's copy keeps in-frame clones and lacks some. The sample consists of more than 150,000 clones, around three quarters of them appearing once. The sequenced material came from PBMCs. These receptor sequences come from a boy between 10 and 17 years old in good health and CMV-seronegative.

The rearrangement uses TRBV7-3 and TRBJ2-1, with TRBD2 matching over 8 bases. Germline V gene lookup returns CDR1 SGHTA and CDR2 FQGTGA. Trimming at V came to 2 bases and at J to 0 bases, leaving 9 bases not matched to a gene. CDR3 length equals 18 residues. The CDR3 here is CASSLAGGSSRSYNEQFF. CDR3 bases: TGTGCCAGCAGCTTAGCGGGAGGTTCCTCGCGCTCCTACAATGAGCAGTTCTTC.

The chain carries TRBV11-2 and TRBJ2-7, with a tentative D call TRBD2 (5 bases). Germline CDR1 reads SGHAT; CDR2 reads FQNNGV. The CDR3 runs to 14 residues. The V end lost 3 bases, the J end lost 2 bases, and 11 bases lay between the germline ends. CDR3 residues: CASSFSDLAYEQYF. The CDR3 coding sequence is TGTGCCAGCAGCTTCTCGGACTTAGCCTACGAGCAGTACTTC.

This chain links TRBV5-4 with TRBJ1-3; TRBD1 matches at 11 bases. CDR3 size: 15 residues. V lost 8 bases, J lost 7 bases, and 11 bases stayed unmatched. Germline loops: CDR1 SGHNT, CDR2 YYREEE (reference sequence). The CDR3 region has the DNA TGTGCCAGTTCATACGCAGGGACAGGGGGGAACACCATATATTTT. Its translation: CASSYAGTGGNTIYF. Variable domain in full (rest from reference TRBV5-4 and TRBJ1-3): ETGVTQSPTHLIKTRGQQVTLRCSSQSGHNTVSWYQQALGQGPQFIFQYYREEENGRGNFPPRFSGLQFPNYSSELNVNALELDDSALYLCASSYAGTGGNTIYFGEGSWLTVV.

This clone was seen a few times. The V gene is TRBV19, the J gene TRBJ1-4, with 9 bases matching TRBD1. The CDR3 runs 17 residues. V lost 9 bases, J lost 8 bases, and 19 bases stayed unmatched. Germline CDR1 LNHDA, CDR2 SQIVND (reference sequence). CDR3 in amino acids: CASRVLFTGGDKEKLFF. For the CDR3, the DNA is TGTGCCAGCCGAGTCCTTTTTACAGGGGGCGATAAGGAAAAACTGTTTTTT.

The V gene is TRBV4-1, the J gene TRBJ2-7, with TRBD2 identical over 10 bases. J gave up 2 bases and V 1 base, and 2 bases lay outside the gene matches. In germline, CDR1 is MGHRA, CDR2 YSYEKL. This CDR3 spans 15 amino acids. This chain's CDR3 is CASSQVLAGAYEQYF. As DNA, the CDR3 is TGCGCCAGCAGCCAAGTTCTAGCGGGGGCCTACGAGCAGTACTTC.

The CDR3 nucleotides are TGTGCCAGCAGACAAGTAGGCGGGAGGGCCGGGGAGCTGTTTTTT. This encodes CASRQVGGRAGELFF. V and J are TRBV6-5 and TRBJ2-2; 9 bases match TRBD2. This CDR3 contains 15 residues. The junction had 8 bases not matched to a gene; V was cut back by 6 bases and J by 6 bases. The germline CDR1 and CDR2 sequences are MNHEY and SVGAGI.

The rearrangement links TRBV5-1 to TRBJ1-1, with 8 bases matching TRBD1. Germline V lookup: CDR1 SGHRS, CDR2 YFSETQ. This CDR3 has 12 residues. The V gene end was trimmed by 4 bases and the J gene end by 11 bases; junction bases not matched to a gene: 7. The DNA of the CDR3 is TGCGCCAGCAGCCCGACAGGGGACGTTGCTTTCTTT. Translation: CASSPTGDVAFF.

Concerning this clone: At one end the junction does not follow the germline gene, possibly because of a read error. The chain recombines TRBV7-9 with TRBJ2-2; 14 bases fit TRBD2. This CDR3 comprises 16 residues. The V gene's germline CDR1 is SEHNR and CDR2 FQNEAQ (reference sequence). CDR3 coding DNA: TGTTCCAGCAGCTCGACTAGCGGGAGGGACACCGGGGAGCTGTTTTTT. Protein product: CSSSSTSGRDTGELFF.